A selection of T cell receptor beta chains follows, all from one sample in a study of vaccination and CD4 T cells after COVID-19. A single record per CDR3 protein comes from TCRdb applying MiXCR to the PCR reads. The table includes about 12,000 distinct CDR3 sequences, 20% to 25% detected once. Their cognate antigens are unknown. This sample comprised CD4+ T cells from blood, cultured in vitro, obtained before SARS-CoV-2 vaccination. Every receptor here comes from a human donor who received a COVID-19 vaccine. The CDR3 runs from the conserved cysteine through the conserved F or W. Fields, in order: V gene, CDR3 protein.

v_gene: TRBV20-1
CDR3aa: CSAVPSGGGSYNEQFF

v_gene: TRBV19
CDR3aa: CASKRVLDNSPLHF

v_gene: TRBV7-9
CDR3aa: CASSKTGGSGYTF

v_gene: TRBV24-1
CDR3aa: CATSAPTGARSQETQYF

v_gene: TRBV25-1
CDR3aa: CASRQGDQPQHF

v_gene: TRBV20-1
CDR3aa: CSATAWRTSGGSSTDTQYF

v_gene: TRBV3-1
CDR3aa: CASSQEDRGYGYTF

v_gene: TRBV5-1
CDR3aa: CASSTGTSGGAGDTQYF

v_gene: TRBV27
CDR3aa: CASSLWGQGSYEQYF

v_gene: TRBV11-3
CDR3aa: CASSLAERTGLVQYF

v_gene: TRBV30
CDR3aa: CAWSAGRNTGELFF

v_gene: TRBV6-1
CDR3aa: CASSRMGGSRTDTQYF

v_gene: TRBV7-3
CDR3aa: CASSVQGASGYTF

v_gene: TRBV18
CDR3aa: CASSPGQANTEAFF

v_gene: TRBV7-2
CDR3aa: CASSLAAVAGGLGVTGELFF

v_gene: TRBV5-6
CDR3aa: CASSLMAGGAPVQYF

v_gene: TRBV20-1
CDR3aa: CSAPNTGSGNTIYF

v_gene: TRBV27
CDR3aa: CASSLHGPGAGSSPLHF

v_gene: TRBV6-5
CDR3aa: CASSYSGPVGTYNSPLHF

v_gene: TRBV14
CDR3aa: CASSQLILYEQYF

v_gene: TRBV6-1
CDR3aa: CASSTIRQGGVETQYF

v_gene: TRBV5-1
CDR3aa: CASSLGATGDTEAFF

v_gene: TRBV15
CDR3aa: CATSREADTQYF

v_gene: TRBV2
CDR3aa: CASKDQASGNQPQHF

v_gene: TRBV20-1
CDR3aa: CSARGSGGNSHSPLHF

v_gene: TRBV6-5
CDR3aa: CASSYSYGRVNTEAFF

v_gene: TRBV7-9
CDR3aa: CASSRRGGRLYNEQFF

v_gene: TRBV15
CDR3aa: CATSREGMGTYEQYF

v_gene: TRBV6-1
CDR3aa: CASVMGIESPLHF

v_gene: TRBV30
CDR3aa: CAWRRLTGDNEKLFF

v_gene: TRBV5-4
CDR3aa: CASSHGGGGPSQSQHF

v_gene: TRBV9
CDR3aa: CASSPRGKRGAPDTQYF

v_gene: TRBV7-9
CDR3aa: CASSSSGTPNEQFF

v_gene: TRBV11-2
CDR3aa: CASSLGHAEAFF

v_gene: TRBV14
CDR3aa: CASSQDLQGRETQYF

v_gene: TRBV1
CDR3aa: CTSSRTRRDIQYF

v_gene: TRBV28
CDR3aa: CASSPRGGYTF

v_gene: TRBV7-2
CDR3aa: CASSLEGYGYTF

v_gene: TRBV6-5
CDR3aa: CASSSGTGSYGYTF

v_gene: TRBV29-1
CDR3aa: CSVPLGAYNEQFF